This TCR beta chain was recovered during a study of beta chain features in type 1 diabetes. Overall study: Similarity in age, gender and cell yields was seen between patients and healthy donors. All of the samples together had more than 95 million sorted cells examined. General observations from the study: Naive, central memory and Treg TCRB repertoires seemed to resemble each other more closely in patients than they did in healthy donors.

Regarding this clone: Its antigen is as yet unknown.

Since all of the isolated RNA was reverse transcribed, expressed TCRB transcripts were what got sequenced. Approximately 3.7 million reads per sample on average were obtained from naive, central memory and regulatory T cell samples. Data came from immunoSEQ multiplex PCR; TCRdb stores just in-frame clones and leaves some out. Of about 260,000 clones detected, 68% appear once; the ten largest clones hold approximately 0.053%. The origin of this receptor is a man under 40 in good health. The sequenced sample was naive CD4+ T cells from blood.

For the CDR3, the DNA is TGTGCCAGCAGCTTCCTAGCCAAAAACATTCAGTACTTC. Its protein product is CASSFLAKNIQYF. This chain uses TRBV7-2 with TRBJ2-4; no clear D gene. Trimming took off 3 bases at V and 0 bases at J, with 3 bases between the two ends. This CDR3 is 13 amino acids long. Germline-derived CDR1 and CDR2 are SGHTA and FQGNSA.